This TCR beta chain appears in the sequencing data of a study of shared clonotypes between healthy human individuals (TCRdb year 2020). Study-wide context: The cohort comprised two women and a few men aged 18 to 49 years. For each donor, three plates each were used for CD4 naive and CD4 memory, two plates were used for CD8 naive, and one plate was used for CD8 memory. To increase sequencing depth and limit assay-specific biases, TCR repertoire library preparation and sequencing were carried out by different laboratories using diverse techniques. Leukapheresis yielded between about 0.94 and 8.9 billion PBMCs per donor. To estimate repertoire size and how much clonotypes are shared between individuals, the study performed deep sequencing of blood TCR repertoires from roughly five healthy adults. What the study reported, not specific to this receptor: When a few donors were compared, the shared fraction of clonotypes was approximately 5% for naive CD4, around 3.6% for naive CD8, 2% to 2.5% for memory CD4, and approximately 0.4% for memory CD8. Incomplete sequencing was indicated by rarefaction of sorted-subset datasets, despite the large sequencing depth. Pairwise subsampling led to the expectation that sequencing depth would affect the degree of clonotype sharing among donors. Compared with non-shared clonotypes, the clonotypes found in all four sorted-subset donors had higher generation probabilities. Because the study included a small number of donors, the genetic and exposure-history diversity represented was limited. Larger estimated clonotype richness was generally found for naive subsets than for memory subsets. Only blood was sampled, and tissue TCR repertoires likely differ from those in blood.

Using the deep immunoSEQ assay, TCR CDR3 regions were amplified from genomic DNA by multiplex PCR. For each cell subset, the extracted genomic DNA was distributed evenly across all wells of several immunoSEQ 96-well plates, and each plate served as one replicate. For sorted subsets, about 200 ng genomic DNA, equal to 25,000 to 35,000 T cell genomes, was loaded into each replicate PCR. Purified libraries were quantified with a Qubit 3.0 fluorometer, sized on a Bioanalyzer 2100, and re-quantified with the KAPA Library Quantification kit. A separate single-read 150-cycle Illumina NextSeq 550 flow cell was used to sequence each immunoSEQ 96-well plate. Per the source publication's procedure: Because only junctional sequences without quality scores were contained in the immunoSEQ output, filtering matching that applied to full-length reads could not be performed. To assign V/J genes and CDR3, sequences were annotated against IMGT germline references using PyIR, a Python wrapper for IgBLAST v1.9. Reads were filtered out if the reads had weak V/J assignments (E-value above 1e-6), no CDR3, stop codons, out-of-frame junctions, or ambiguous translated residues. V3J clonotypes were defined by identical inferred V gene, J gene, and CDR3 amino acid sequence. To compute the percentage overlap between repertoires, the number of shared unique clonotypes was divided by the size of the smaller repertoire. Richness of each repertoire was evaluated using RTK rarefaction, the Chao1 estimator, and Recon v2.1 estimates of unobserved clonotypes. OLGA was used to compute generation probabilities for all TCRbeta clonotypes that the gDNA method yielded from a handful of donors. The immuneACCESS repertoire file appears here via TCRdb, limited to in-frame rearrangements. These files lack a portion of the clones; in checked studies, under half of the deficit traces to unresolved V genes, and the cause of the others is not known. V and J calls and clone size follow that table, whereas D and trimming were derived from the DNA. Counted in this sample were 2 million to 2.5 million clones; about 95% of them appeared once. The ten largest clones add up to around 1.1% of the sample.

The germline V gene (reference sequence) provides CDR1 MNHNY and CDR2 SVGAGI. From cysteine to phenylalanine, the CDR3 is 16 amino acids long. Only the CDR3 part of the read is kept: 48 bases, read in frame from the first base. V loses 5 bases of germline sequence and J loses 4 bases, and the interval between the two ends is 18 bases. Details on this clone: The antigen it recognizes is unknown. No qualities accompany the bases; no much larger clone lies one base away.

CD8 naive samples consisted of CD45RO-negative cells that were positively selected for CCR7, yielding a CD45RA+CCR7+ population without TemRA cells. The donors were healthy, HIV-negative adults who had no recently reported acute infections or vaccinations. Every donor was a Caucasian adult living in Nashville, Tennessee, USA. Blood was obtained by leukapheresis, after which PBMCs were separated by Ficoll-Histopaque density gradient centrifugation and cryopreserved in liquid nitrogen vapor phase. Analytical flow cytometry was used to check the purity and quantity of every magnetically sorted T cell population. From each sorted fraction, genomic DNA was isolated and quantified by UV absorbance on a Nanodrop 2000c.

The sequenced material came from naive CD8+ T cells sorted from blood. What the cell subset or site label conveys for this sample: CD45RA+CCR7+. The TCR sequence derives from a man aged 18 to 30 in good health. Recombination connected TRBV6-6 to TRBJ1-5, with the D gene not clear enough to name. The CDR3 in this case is CASSPPSGILNQPQHF. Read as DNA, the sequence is TGTGCCAGCAGTCCTCCCAGTGGGATACTTAATCAGCCCCAGCATTTT.